The TCR beta chain under discussion was sequenced for a study of CD8+ T cells in alopecia areata. Treatment indicated: oral pan-JAK inhibitor, 5-10 mg twice daily. Germline CDR1 is LGHNA and CDR2 is YSLEER. The ends lost 4 bases at V and 9 bases at J; junction bases unmatched: 9. The CDR3 covers 14 residues. Sequencing relied on a cDNA template that was reverse transcribed from extracted RNA. Sequenced by immunoSEQ multiplex PCR; TCRdb stores in-frame clones only, minus some. The sample contains 95,000 to 150,000 clones, under 65% of which appear only once. The sequenced sample was CD4+ T cells sorted from blood, obtained at week 4, from a patient treated with tofacitinib. This chain joins TRBV4-3 and TRBJ2-1; TRBD2 matches at 7 bases. This TCR was recovered from a human donor with alopecia areata. The CDR3 coding sequence is TGCGCCAGCAGCCCCAGACTAGCTTTAGGTGAGCAGTTCTTC. As protein: CASSPRLALGEQFF.